A single sample gave rise to the 5 T cell receptor beta chains below, sequenced in a study of blood T cell repertoires in COVID-19. Clones were read by immunoSEQ multiplex PCR, and TCRdb kept only the in-frame ones, dropping some. The repertoire consists of 120,000 to 150,000 clones, with roughly four fifths occurring once and the leading ten covering 1.6%. Sample: peripheral blood. The source of these receptors is a human donor in a cohort sampled during active COVID-19.

This clone has only one observation. V gene TRBV11-2 combines with J gene TRBJ2-4, with D possibly being TRBD2 (6 bases). This CDR3 has 19 residues. In germline, CDR1 is SGHAT, CDR2 FQNNGV. V was shortened by 4 bases and J by 0 bases, with 22 bases between the two germline ends. CDR3 region: CASSSPRLDINIAKNIQYF. CDR3 nucleotide sequence: TGTGCCAGCAGCTCCCCTAGACTAGATATAAACATAGCCAAAAACATTCAGTACTTC. The entire variable domain, with the rest obtained from reference TRBV11-2 and TRBJ2-4, is as follows: EAGVAQSPRYKIIEKRQSVAFWCNPISGHATLYWYQQILGQGPKLLIQFQNNGVVDDSQLPKDRFSAERLKGVDSTLKIQPAKLEDSAVYLCASSSPRLDINIAKNIQYFGAGTRLSVL.

V and J are TRBV19 and TRBJ2-7; D not resolved. Germline lookup yields CDR1 LNHDA and CDR2 SQIVND (reference sequence). This CDR3 has 13 amino acids. Between the trimmed V and J ends, which lost 1 base and 6 bases, there was a span of 10 bases. CDR3 coding DNA: TGTGCCAGTAGTATAGGTGTCCCCGGCGAGCAGTACTTC. It is translated as CASSIGVPGEQYF.

The chain recombines TRBV5-6 with TRBJ2-7, with 13 bases matching TRBD2. There are 16 residues in the CDR3. CDR1 and CDR2 (germline): SGHDT, YYEEEE. With V trimmed by 2 bases and J by 3 bases, 5 bases remained unmatched. In DNA form, the CDR3 reads TGTGCCAGCAGCTTCCGGACTAGCGGGGGTATCTACGAGCAGTACTTC. Residues: CASSFRTSGGIYEQYF.

The rearrangement uses TRBV19 and TRBJ1-1, with TRBD1 as a possible D gene (5 bases). The CDR3 length is 16 residues. V was cut by 1 base and J by 1 base, with 13 bases left in between. The V gene's germline CDR1 is LNHDA and CDR2 SQIVND (reference sequence). The DNA of the CDR3 is TGTGCCAGTAGTATAGTGGGGACTTTCACGAACACTGAAGCTTTCTTT. Encoded protein: CASSIVGTFTNTEAFF.

CDR3 DNA: TGTGCCAGCAGCTTAACCGGGAGGAACAATGAGCAGTTCTTC. It encodes CASSLTGRNNEQFF. The chain uses TRBV7-9 and TRBJ2-1, with TRBD2 matching 7 bases. This CDR3 spans 14 amino acids. Losses at the gene ends were 2 bases for V and 5 bases for J; bases not matched to a gene: 3. Germline CDR1 reads SEHNR; CDR2 reads FQNEAQ (reference sequence). The full variable domain, with the rest looked up from reference TRBV7-9 and TRBJ2-1, is DTGVSQNPRHKITKRGQNVTFRCDPISEHNRLYWYRQTLGQGPEFLTYFQNEAQLEKSRLLSDRFSAERPKGSFSTLEIQRTEQGDSAMYLCASSLTGRNNEQFFGPGTRLTVL.